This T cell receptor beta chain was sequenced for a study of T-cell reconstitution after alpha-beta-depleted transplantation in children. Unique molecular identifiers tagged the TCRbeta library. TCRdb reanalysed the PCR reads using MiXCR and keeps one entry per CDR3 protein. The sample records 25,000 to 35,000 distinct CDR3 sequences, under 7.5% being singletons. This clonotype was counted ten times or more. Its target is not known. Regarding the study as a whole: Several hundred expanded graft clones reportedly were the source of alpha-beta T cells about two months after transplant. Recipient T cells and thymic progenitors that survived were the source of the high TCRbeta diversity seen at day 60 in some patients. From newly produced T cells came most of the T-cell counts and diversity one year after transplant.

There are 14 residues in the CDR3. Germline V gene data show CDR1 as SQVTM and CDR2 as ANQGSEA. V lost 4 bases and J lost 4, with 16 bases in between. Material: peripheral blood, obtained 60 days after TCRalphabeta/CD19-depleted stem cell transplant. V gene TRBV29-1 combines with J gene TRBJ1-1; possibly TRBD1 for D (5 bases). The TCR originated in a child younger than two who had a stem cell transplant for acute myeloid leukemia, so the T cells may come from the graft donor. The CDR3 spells CSVGGRAGVTEAFF. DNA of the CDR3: TGCAGCGTTGGGGGACGAGCGGGGGTCACTGAAGCTTTCTTT.